The present TCR beta chain was sequenced within a study of blood T cell repertoires in COVID-19. Study context: Acute and convalescent COVID-19 samples came from the United States, Italy and Spain. The cDNA or gDNA used as material had been derived from T cells, B-cell-depleted T cells, or PBMCs.

CDR1 and CDR2 (germline): SQVTM, ANQGSEA. V shed 6 bases and J shed 2 bases, with 13 bases lying between them. This CDR3 region has 13 residues. As handled by the study authors: Reference gene primer amplification in the assay estimated nucleated cell counts. Clones were sequenced by immunoSEQ multiplex PCR, and TCRdb holds only the in-frame ones, with some missing. The V and J calls and the clone size are those of that table, but D and trimming were determined from the DNA. The table has about 100,000 clones, about 91% seen once. The V gene is TRBV29-1, the J gene TRBJ1-2; the D gene is possibly TRBD1 (6 bases). The receptor was isolated from a man between 50 and 59 years old with acute or convalescent COVID-19. Sequencing was performed on peripheral blood. Here the CDR3 reads CSVQGHQNYGYTF. Written as DNA, the CDR3 is TGCAGCGTCCAGGGACATCAAAACTATGGCTACACCTTC.